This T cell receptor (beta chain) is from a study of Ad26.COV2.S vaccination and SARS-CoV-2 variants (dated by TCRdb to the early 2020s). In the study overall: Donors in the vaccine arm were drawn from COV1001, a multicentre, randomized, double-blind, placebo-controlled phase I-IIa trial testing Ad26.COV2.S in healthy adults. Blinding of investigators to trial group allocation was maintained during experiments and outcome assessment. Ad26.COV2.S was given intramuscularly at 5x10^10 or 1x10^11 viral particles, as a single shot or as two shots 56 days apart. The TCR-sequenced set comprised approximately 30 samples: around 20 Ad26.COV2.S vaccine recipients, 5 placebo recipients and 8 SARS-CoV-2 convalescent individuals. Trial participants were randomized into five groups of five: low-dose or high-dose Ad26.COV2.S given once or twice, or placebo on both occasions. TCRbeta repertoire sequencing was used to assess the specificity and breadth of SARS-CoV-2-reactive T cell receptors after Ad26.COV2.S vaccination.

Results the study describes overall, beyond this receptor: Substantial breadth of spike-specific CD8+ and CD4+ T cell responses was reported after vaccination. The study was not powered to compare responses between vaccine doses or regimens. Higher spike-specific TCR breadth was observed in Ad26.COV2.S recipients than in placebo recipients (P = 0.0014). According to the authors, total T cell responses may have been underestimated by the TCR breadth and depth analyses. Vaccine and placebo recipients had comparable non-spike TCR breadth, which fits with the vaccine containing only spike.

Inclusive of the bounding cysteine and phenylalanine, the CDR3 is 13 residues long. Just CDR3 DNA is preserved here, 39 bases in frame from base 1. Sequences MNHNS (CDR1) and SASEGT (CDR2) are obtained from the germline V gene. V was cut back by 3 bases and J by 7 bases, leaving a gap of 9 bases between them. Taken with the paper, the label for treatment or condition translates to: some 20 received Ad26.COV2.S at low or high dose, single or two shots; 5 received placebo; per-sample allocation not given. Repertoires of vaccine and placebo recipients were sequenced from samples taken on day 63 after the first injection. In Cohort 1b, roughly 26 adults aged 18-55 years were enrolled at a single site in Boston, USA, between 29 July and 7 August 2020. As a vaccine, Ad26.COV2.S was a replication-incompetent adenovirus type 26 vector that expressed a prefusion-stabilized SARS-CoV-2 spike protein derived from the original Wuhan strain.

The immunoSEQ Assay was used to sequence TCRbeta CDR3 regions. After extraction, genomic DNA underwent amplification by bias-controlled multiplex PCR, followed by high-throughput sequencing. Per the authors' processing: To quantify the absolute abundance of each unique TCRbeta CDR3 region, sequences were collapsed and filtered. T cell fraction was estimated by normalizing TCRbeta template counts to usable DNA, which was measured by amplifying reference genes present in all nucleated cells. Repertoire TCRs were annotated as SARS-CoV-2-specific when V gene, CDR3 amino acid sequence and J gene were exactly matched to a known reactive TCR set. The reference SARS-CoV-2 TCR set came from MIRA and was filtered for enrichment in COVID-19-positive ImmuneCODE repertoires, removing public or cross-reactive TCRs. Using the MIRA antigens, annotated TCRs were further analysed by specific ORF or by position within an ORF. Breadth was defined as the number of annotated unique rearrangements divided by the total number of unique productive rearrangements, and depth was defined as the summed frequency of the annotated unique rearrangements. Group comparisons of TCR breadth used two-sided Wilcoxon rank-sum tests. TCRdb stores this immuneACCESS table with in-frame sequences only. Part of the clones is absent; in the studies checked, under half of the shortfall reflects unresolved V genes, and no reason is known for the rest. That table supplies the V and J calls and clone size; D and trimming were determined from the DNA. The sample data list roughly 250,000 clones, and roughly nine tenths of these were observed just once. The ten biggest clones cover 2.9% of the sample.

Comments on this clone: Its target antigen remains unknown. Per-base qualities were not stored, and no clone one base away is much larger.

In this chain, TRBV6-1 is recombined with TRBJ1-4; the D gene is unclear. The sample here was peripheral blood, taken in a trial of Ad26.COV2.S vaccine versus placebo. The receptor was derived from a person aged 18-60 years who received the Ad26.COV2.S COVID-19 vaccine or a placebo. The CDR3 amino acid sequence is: CASSEGVIEKLFF. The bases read TGTGCCAGCAGTGAGGGTGTGATTGAAAAACTGTTTTTT.